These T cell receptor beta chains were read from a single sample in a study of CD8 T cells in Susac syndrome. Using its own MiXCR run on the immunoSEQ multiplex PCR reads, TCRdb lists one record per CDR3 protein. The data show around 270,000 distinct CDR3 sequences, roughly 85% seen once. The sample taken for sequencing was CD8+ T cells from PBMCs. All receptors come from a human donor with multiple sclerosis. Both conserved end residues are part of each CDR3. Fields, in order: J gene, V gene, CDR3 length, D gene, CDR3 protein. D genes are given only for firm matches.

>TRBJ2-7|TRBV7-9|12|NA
CASRQDRYEQYF
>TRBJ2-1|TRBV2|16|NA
CASSEVRLALYNEQFF
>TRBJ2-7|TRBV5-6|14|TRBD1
CASSLPGQVYEQYF
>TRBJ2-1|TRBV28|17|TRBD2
CASSFVPQREAVHNEQF
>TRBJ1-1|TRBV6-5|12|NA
CASSYSRQEAFF
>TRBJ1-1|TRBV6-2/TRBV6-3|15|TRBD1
CASSREGAGATEAFF
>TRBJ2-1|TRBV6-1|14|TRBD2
CASMRAGAYNEQFF
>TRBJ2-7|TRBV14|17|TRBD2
CASSQDKISGKAYEQYF
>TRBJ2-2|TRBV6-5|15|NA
CASSGEWANTGELFF
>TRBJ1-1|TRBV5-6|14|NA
CASHLPTQSTEAFF
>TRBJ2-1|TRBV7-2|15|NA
CATNDYSKNYNEQFF
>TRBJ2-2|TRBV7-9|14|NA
CASSPVPEAGELFF
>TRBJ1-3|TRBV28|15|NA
CASSLLNVRGNTIYF